The source of this T cell receptor (beta chain) is a study of T and B cells in COVID-19 patients. Study-wide background: Blood was sampled from COVID-19 patients who were either actively infected or recovered. Active-infection patients were older, median 67 years, than recovered patients, median roughly 35 years. General observations from the study: In COVID-19 patients, T cell receptor beta variable and joining gene use was reportedly strongly skewed. The recovered cohort had thousands of exclusive TCR clusters, including approximately 31 low generation probability clusters.

Multiplex PCR with BIOMED2 TRB-A/B primer pools amplified TRB rearrangements. TCRdb re-analysed the multiplex PCR reads in MiXCR, keeping a single row per CDR3 protein. This table has approximately 1,300 distinct CDR3 sequences, roughly 27% appearing once. This CDR3 spans 18 amino acids. The germline V gene has CDR1 KGHDR and CDR2 SFDVKD. The V end lost 7 bases, the J end lost 6 bases, and 26 bases lay between the germline ends. This clonotype occurred a few times. Its antigen is not known. TRB was amplified from roughly 250-500 ng of blood genomic DNA. The sample comprised blood. The chain uses TRBV24-1 and TRBJ2-2, with D unclear. This receptor was identified in a human donor with active COVID-19. CDR3: CATRRRHLDPSQSGELFF. The CDR3 DNA sequence: TGTGCCACCAGGAGAAGACACCTAGACCCCTCCCAGTCCGGGGAGCTGTTTTTT.